This is a list of T cell receptor beta chains from one sample in a study of shared clonotypes between healthy human individuals. Here immunoSEQ multiplex PCR was the method, and the copy in TCRdb shows in-frame clones only, minus some. The sample shows roughly 2 million clones, around 95% of them seen only once. The specimen sequenced was naive CD4+ T cells sorted from blood. The receptors originated from a man younger than 35 in good health. Both conserved end residues are part of each CDR3. A D gene is named only where the DNA matches it firmly. Some rows have no size entry. The others give once, few or many, or a class for an expanded clone.

clone_size	v_call	d_call	j_call	cdr3_nt	cdr3_aa
NA	TRBV10-3	TRBD1	TRBJ1-2	TGTGCCATCAGCCGGGACAGTGGGCGGAAGAATGGCTACACCTTC	CAISRDSGRKNGYTF
NA	TRBV2	NA	TRBJ1-4	TGTGCCAGCAGTGACCCGGTTGCAACTAATGAAAAACTGTTTTTT	CASSDPVATNEKLFF
NA	TRBV2	NA	TRBJ2-1	TGTGCCAGCAGTCTGGGACTTCGCCCCTCCAATGAGCAGTTCTTC	CASSLGLRPSNEQFF
NA	TRBV6-1	TRBD1	TRBJ1-5	TGTGCCAGCAACCTCGAGGGGGCCGGCAATCAGCCCCAGCATTTT	CASNLEGAGNQPQHF
once	TRBV29-1	TRBD1	TRBJ2-7	TGCAGCGTCAAACCGGGACAGGGTAGCTACGAGCAGTACTTC	CSVKPGQGSYEQYF
NA	TRBV5-4	TRBD2	TRBJ2-7	TGTGCCAGCAGCTCCGGACTAGCGGAGACCTACGAGCAGTACTTC	CASSSGLAETYEQYF
NA	TRBV6-1	NA	TRBJ1-5	TGTGCCAGCAGTGAAGTGGGGTTGAGCAATCAGCCCCAGCATTTT	CASSEVGLSNQPQHF
NA	TRBV30	NA	TRBJ1-4	TGTGCCTGGAGTAGCGGGAATAATGAAAAACTGTTTTTT	CAWSSGNNEKLFF
NA	TRBV10-1	NA	TRBJ2-1	TGCGCCAGCAGTGCCGACAGCTACAATGAGCAGTTCTTC	CASSADSYNEQFF
NA	TRBV7-9	TRBD2	TRBJ2-7	TGTGCCAGCAGCTTCACTAGCGGGATTCCCGAGCAGTACTTC	CASSFTSGIPEQYF
NA	TRBV6-1	NA	TRBJ2-7	TGTGCCAGCAGGGCAGCGTACGAGCAGTACTTC	CASRAAYEQYF
NA	TRBV28	NA	TRBJ2-7	TGTGCCAGCAGTGACCCCAGGGGGGGGACCTCCTACGAGCAGTACTTC	CASSDPRGGTSYEQYF
NA	TRBV28	NA	TRBJ1-5	TGTGCCAGCAGTGGTCATGAGGGGTATCAGCCCCAGCATTTT	CASSGHEGYQPQHF
NA	TRBV12-5	TRBD2	TRBJ2-1	TGTGCTAGTCGCGGCGGGAGTAGGGGTGAGCAGTTCTTC	CASRGGSRGEQFF
NA	TRBV7-9	NA	TRBJ1-1	TGTGCCAGCAGCTTACCTGACCCCCACCTGGGGAACACTGAAGCTTTCTTT	CASSLPDPHLGNTEAFF
NA	TRBV5-1	NA	TRBJ1-6	TGCGCCAGCAGCTTGGGGCAGGGTGGTTCACCCCTCCACTTT	CASSLGQGGSPLHF
once	TRBV18	NA	TRBJ1-4	TGTGCCAGCTCACCACTTGCCTGGACAGAAAAAGAAAAACTGTTTTTT	CASSPLAWTEKEKLFF
NA	TRBV5-8	NA	TRBJ1-3	TGTGCCAGCCATAGAGGAATCGCAGAGTCCTCTGGAAACACCATATATTTT	CASHRGIAESSGNTIYF
NA	TRBV5-1	NA	TRBJ1-1	TGCGCCAGCCGACTAGGGGGGAGCACTGAAGCTTTCTTT	CASRLGGSTEAFF
NA	TRBV5-1	NA	TRBJ2-3	TGCGCCAGCAGCTATTTCGGGACGGGCACAGATACGCAGTATTTT	CASSYFGTGTDTQYF
NA	TRBV30	NA	TRBJ1-1	TGTGCCTGGACTGAGGGGACGGCCGGGGGTGAAGCTTTCTTT	CAWTEGTAGGEAFF
NA	TRBV7-2	TRBD2	TRBJ2-2	TGTGCCAGCACTAGCGGGATGAACACCGGGGAGCTGTTTTTT	CASTSGMNTGELFF